A single TCR beta chain is shown here with its context. Its antigen is still unknown. The entry originates in a study of cytomegalovirus exposure and HLA in healthy donors. Regarding the study as a whole: Reports credit the classifier with highly specific, highly sensitive diagnosis of cytomegalovirus status.

Here immunoSEQ multiplex PCR was the method, and the copy in TCRdb shows in-frame clones only, minus some. Among 150,000 to 200,000 clones, around 84% were seen once, and the ten largest hold around 6.7%. Sequencing was carried out using PBMCs. The source of this sequence is a young man in good health and CMV-seropositive.

The CDR3 nucleotides read TGTGCCAGCAGCTCGACAGGGGTCTCCTACGAGCAGTACTTC. Its translation is CASSSTGVSYEQYF. The V call is TRBV5-4, the J call TRBJ2-7, with 8 bases fitting TRBD1. V lost 3 bases and J lost 0; bases outside the gene matches: 2. The CDR3 loop spans 14 amino acids. CDR1 SGHNT and CDR2 YYREEE come from the germline V gene (reference sequence).